This entry lists 19 T cell receptor beta chains sequenced from one sample in a study of T cells after yellow fever vaccination. Using its own MiXCR run on the 5' RACE reads, TCRdb lists one record per CDR3 protein. This sample has 200,000 to 250,000 distinct CDR3 sequences, with approximately 3.3% found just once. Sequences were derived from CD4+ T cells sorted from PBMCs, sampled 10 days after the yellow fever booster vaccination. These receptors were taken from a young man who received the YFV17D yellow fever vaccine.

V is TRBV27 and J is TRBJ1-2; 12 bases fit TRBD1. The V gene's germline CDR1 is MNHEY and CDR2 SMNVEV (reference sequence). Trimming cost V 0 bases and J 4 bases; bases outside gene matches: 3. The CDR3 is made up of 16 amino acids. CDR3 protein: CASSLSGTGGGYGYTF. CDR3 DNA sequence: TGTGCCAGCAGTTTATCGGGGACAGGGGGCGGCTATGGCTACACCTTC.

The chain is built from TRBV5-1 and TRBJ2-7; tentative D call: TRBD1 (6 bases). V lost 4 bases, J lost 1 base, and 15 bases lay in between. This CDR3 comprises 15 residues. Germline V lookup: CDR1 SGHRS, CDR2 YFSETQ. Written as DNA, the CDR3 is TGCGCCAGCAGCCCTGGTGAGGGGGATTCCTACGAGCAGTACTTC. Its translation: CASSPGEGDSYEQYF.

For this clonotype: A much larger clone is a single base away; this may be a read error. The genes are TRBV12-3 or TRBV12-4 and TRBJ2-1, with 9 nucleotides matching TRBD2. CDR3 length equals 15 residues. In DNA form, the CDR3 reads TGTGCCAGCAGTTTAGGGACTAGCGACTACAATGAGCAGATCTTC. This translates into CASSLGTSDYNEQIF.

This clonotype was recorded a few times. The rearrangement joins TRBV10-3 to TRBJ1-4; a possible D gene is TRBD1 (5 bases). Germline CDR1 is ENHRY and CDR2 is SYGVKD. V lost 6 bases and J 4 bases, leaving 9 bases between the germline ends. There are 13 residues in the CDR3. CDR3 amino acids: CAIRGTDNEKLFF. The CDR3 DNA is TGTGCCATCAGAGGGACGGATAATGAAAAACTGTTTTTT.

This clonotype was picked up many times. The chain is built from TRBV20-1 and TRBJ2-5; D possibly matches TRBD1 or TRBD2 (5 bases each). CDR3 length: 14 residues. Trimming took 5 bases from V and 4 from J, leaving 17 bases between them. CDR1 is DFQATT and CDR2 is SNEGSKA in the germline V gene (reference sequence). DNA of the CDR3: TGCAGTGCTGAGGACCTCCGGGACGGAGAGACCCAGTACTTC. This gives the protein CSAEDLRDGETQYF.

In its sample, this clonotype was seen many times. This chain joins TRBV6-2 or TRBV6-3 and TRBJ2-2; D is possibly TRBD1 (6 bases). There are 17 residues in the CDR3. Per germline, CDR1 MNHEY and CDR2 SVGEGT. Trimming took off 3 bases at V and 1 base at J, with 15 bases between the two ends. The CDR3: CASSYPMRGKNTGELFF. The DNA of the CDR3 is TGTGCCAGCAGTTATCCGATGAGGGGGAAGAACACCGGGGAGCTGTTTTTT.

This clonotype was found many times. CDR3 region: CASSQDLITGTASYEQYF. DNA for the CDR3: TGCGCCAGCAGCCAAGATTTAATTACCGGGACGGCTTCCTACGAGCAGTACTTC. V is TRBV4-3 and J is TRBJ2-7; the D call may be TRBD1 or TRBD2 (5 bases each). The CDR3 has 18 residues. The germline gives CDR1 LGHNA, CDR2 YSLEER. V was clipped by 0 bases and J by 1 base, with 19 bases between them.

The chain carries TRBV25-1 and TRBJ2-1; tentatively, D is TRBD2 (5 bases). Between the trimmed V and J ends, which lost 1 base and 6 bases, there was a span of 13 bases. The germline V gene encodes CDR1 MGHDK and CDR2 SYGVNS. The CDR3 extends over 15 amino acids. The CDR3 region has the DNA TGTGCCAGCAGTGAATCCGGGCTAGCTATCAATGAGCAGTTCTTC. Its protein is CASSESGLAINEQFF.

The genes are TRBV9 and TRBJ1-5; D is unresolved. Deletions cut 3 bases from V and 0 bases from J, with 10 bases between. The CDR3 spans 15 residues. The germline V gene has CDR1 SGDLS and CDR2 YYNGEE. CDR3 in amino acids: CASSADGFSNQPQHF. The CDR3 bases are TGTGCCAGCAGCGCGGACGGATTTAGCAATCAGCCCCAGCATTTT.

This clonotype was recorded at least ten times. V and J are TRBV5-1 and TRBJ2-3; 8 positions agree with TRBD1. The length of the CDR3 is 17 residues. The germline gives CDR1 SGHRS, CDR2 YFSETQ. After removal of 4 bases from V and 4 bases from J, the junction contained 14 bases not matched to a gene. CDR3 protein: CASSPWTGLDGADTQYF. Here the CDR3 DNA reads TGCGCCAGCAGCCCGTGGACAGGGCTGGATGGGGCAGATACGCAGTATTTT. Full variable domain (outside the CDR3, taken from reference TRBV5-1 and TRBJ2-3): KAGVTQTPRYLIKTRGQQVTLSCSPISGHRSVSWYQQTPGQGLQFLFEYFSETQRNKGNFPGRFSGRQFSNSRSEMNVSTLELGDSALYLCASSPWTGLDGADTQYFGPGTRLTVL.

The chain has TRBV6-5 and TRBJ2-5; no firm D call. V lost 4 bases, J lost 5 bases, and 11 bases lay in between. CDR1 is MNHEY and CDR2 is SVGAGI in the germline V gene. The CDR3 extends over 13 amino acids. CDR3 sequence reads: CASSSNIKETQYF. The DNA for the CDR3 is TGTGCCAGCAGTTCAAACATTAAGGAGACCCAGTACTTC.

This sequence joins TRBV6-5 and TRBJ1-1; the match to TRBD1 covers 8 bases. The CDR3 totals 14 residues. J gave up 4 bases and V 6 bases, and 7 bases lay outside the gene matches. CDR1 is MNHEY and CDR2 is SVGAGI in the germline V gene. CDR3 nucleotides: TGTGCCAGCAGGCGTACCAGGGGGCGCACTGAAGCTTTCTTT. Translating it yields CASRRTRGRTEAFF.

This clonotype was detected only a few times. The chain has TRBV28 and TRBJ1-6; D remains ambiguous. Germline CDR1 is MDHEN and CDR2 is SYDVKM. V was cut by 5 bases and J by 0 bases, with 26 bases left in between. This CDR3 comprises 21 residues. CDR3 sequence (DNA): TGTGCCAGCAGTAGTCGGGCCCTCAGAGGCCCCGCAAGCTCCTATAATTCACCCCTCCACTTT. Its protein is CASSSRALRGPASSYNSPLHF.

In its sample, this clonotype was seen many times. The chain carries TRBV7-2 and TRBJ2-1, with D perhaps matching TRBD2 (6 bases). The germline gives CDR1 SGHTA, CDR2 FQGNSA. The V end was cut by 1 base, the J end by 7 bases, with 11 bases between. The CDR3 length is 14 residues. This CDR3 reads CASSLVSGQNEQFF. The CDR3 region has the DNA TGTGCCAGCAGCTTAGTTAGCGGACAAAATGAGCAGTTCTTC.

This clonotype was picked up a small number of times. This chain uses TRBV5-6 with TRBJ2-4; D is ambiguous. Trimming removed 6 bases at V and 5 bases at J, with 12 bases between. The germline V gene encodes CDR1 SGHDT and CDR2 YYEEEE. The CDR3 contains 13 residues. The CDR3 protein is CASTQGTENIQYF. The CDR3 DNA follows: TGTGCCAGCACCCAAGGAACGGAAAACATTCAGTACTTC.

This clonotype was recorded many times. This sequence joins TRBV5-1 and TRBJ2-3; 10 nucleotides agree with TRBD2. Germline V gives CDR1 SGHRS, CDR2 YFSETQ. V shed 1 base and J 1 base; nucleotides not matched to a gene: 6. The CDR3 runs to 17 residues. The CDR3 here is CASSLRMLAGGTDTQYF. In DNA, the CDR3 is TGCGCCAGCAGCTTGCGAATGCTAGCGGGGGGCACAGATACGCAGTATTTT.

The chain is built from TRBV14 and TRBJ2-3; D call uncertain. The CDR3 runs to 14 residues. Germline V gene sequence: CDR1 SGHDN, CDR2 FVKESK. Trimming removed 0 bases from V and 0 bases from J, with 4 bases in between. Here the CDR3 DNA reads TGTGCCAGCAGCCAAGATTGGAGCACAGATACGCAGTATTTT. Residues: CASSQDWSTDTQYF.

In this sample, this clonotype turned up a few times. The chain links TRBV12-3 or TRBV12-4 to TRBJ1-1; unclear D gene. Between the trimmed V and J ends, which lost 0 bases and 7 bases, there was a span of 9 bases. The CDR3 extends over 13 amino acids. The CDR3 sequence is CASSLAPVFEAFF. CDR3 nucleotide sequence: TGTGCCAGCAGTTTAGCGCCAGTTTTTGAAGCTTTCTTT.

This clonotype was observed at least ten times. The V call is TRBV3-1, the J call TRBJ2-6; no definite D call. CDR3 length: 16 amino acids. V was cut by 6 bases and J by 2 bases, with 14 bases left in between. CDR1 and CDR2 (germline): LGHDT, YNNKEL (reference sequence). In DNA form, the CDR3 reads TGTGCCAGCAGTCCATACATAGCCCCTGGGGCCAACGTCCTGACTTTC. Amino acids: CASSPYIAPGANVLTF.